The clone carrying this TCR beta chain was found many times. Its antigen is not identified. Each single cDNA molecule received a unique molecular identifier. TCRdb re-analysed the 5' RACE reads in MiXCR, keeping a single row per CDR3 protein. The sample holds about 50,000 distinct CDR3 sequences, roughly 5.4% seen once. These data originate in a study of early T cells in non-severe SARS-CoV-2 infection. For the study at large: Bulk RNA isolated from unsorted whole blood underwent sequencing; chains were not paired. Findings and caveats of the study: Anti-spike CD8 responses were favored by VDJdb matching, which missed private and CD4 specificities.

The specimen comprised whole blood, sampled at baseline. The clonotype originates from an adult who was a healthcare worker with PCR-confirmed SARS-CoV-2 infection or an uninfected control (not recorded which).

As DNA, the CDR3 is TGTGCCAGCAGTTTGCCGGGGGCAACTAATGAAAAACTGTTTTTT. Protein sequence: CASSLPGATNEKLFF. The rearrangement uses TRBV28 and TRBJ1-4; maybe TRBD1 (5 bases). This CDR3 has 15 amino acids. The V gene's germline CDR1 is MDHEN and CDR2 SYDVKM. Trimming took off 3 bases at V and 0 bases at J, with 8 bases between the two ends.